The clone carrying this TCR beta chain was seen just once. Its antigen is as yet unknown. This entry belongs to a study of T cells in localized non-small cell lung cancer. Whole-study results and caveats: Higher blood T cell density went with longer overall survival. The highest T cell clonality was in uninvolved adjacent lung, above tumor.

The CDR3 runs to 13 residues. Germline V gene data show CDR1 as SQVTM and CDR2 as ANQGSEA. With 4 bases removed from V and 3 bases from J, the gap between germline ends came to 12 bases. Here immunoSEQ multiplex PCR was the method, and the copy in TCRdb shows in-frame clones only, minus some. The sample includes around 12,000 clones, 80% to 90% seen only once; the top ten take more than 15%. The sample here was peripheral blood, taken before any cancer treatment. This chain uses TRBV29-1 with TRBJ1-1; D is possibly TRBD1 (5 bases). The TCR was taken from a male donor older than 55 with stage I lung adenocarcinoma. In nucleotides, the CDR3 is TGCAGCGTTGCTCACAGGCTGGACACTGAAGCTTTCTTT. Encoded protein: CSVAHRLDTEAFF.